The sequence of this T cell receptor (beta chain) was determined in a study of T-cell memory formation after mild COVID-19. Whole-study findings and limits: A balance of CD4 and CD8 characterized clones contracting day 15 to 85, whereas later expanders leaned CD4+. Pre-infection memory showed some responding clones, and this suggested that cross-reactive memory joined.

Germline V gives CDR1 ENHRY, CDR2 SYGVKD. CDR3 length equals 13 residues. Trimming left V 6 bases short and J 2 bases short, with 11 bases between. TCRalpha and TCRbeta libraries used 5'RACE with constant-segment primers and UMIs. TCRdb used MiXCR to reprocess the 5' RACE reads, holding one entry per CDR3 protein. The table lists hundreds of thousands of distinct CDR3 sequences, about 20% of them singletons. Only a few counts were recorded for this clonotype. The antigen is undetermined. V is TRBV10-3 and J is TRBJ2-7; TRBD1 is a possible D gene (5 bases). Sequencing input: PBMCs or a T cell subset sorted from them (not recorded which). The TCR originated in an adult woman who had mild COVID-19 (a few samples of this study predate the infection). Cell type and time point are not known. The CDR3 coding sequence is TGTGCCATCAGCATTGACAGCGCCTACGAGCAGTACTTC. Translation: CAISIDSAYEQYF.